Described below is a single TCR beta chain sequence and its context. This entry is derived from a study of CD8 T cells in Susac syndrome. RNA totalling about 0.45 to 1 ug underwent reverse transcription with random hexamers. Via MiXCR, TCRdb re-called the immunoSEQ multiplex PCR reads, giving one row per CDR3 protein. In the table there are 75,000 to 80,000 distinct CDR3 sequences, around 94% of which are singletons. The sequenced sample consisted of CD8+ T cells from PBMCs. This sequence originates from a human donor with Susac syndrome.

DNA of the CDR3: TGTGCCAGCAGCCCCCGGGGGAGGGAGGGCTACACCTTC. This sequence encodes CASSPRGREGYTF. The chain has TRBV9 and TRBJ1-2; the D gene is possibly TRBD1 (5 bases). V shed 4 bases and J shed 8 bases, with 15 bases lying between them. The CDR3 contains 13 residues. CDR1 is SGDLS and CDR2 is YYNGEE in the germline V gene.